These 2 T cell receptor beta chains originate from one sample sequenced in a study of T cells after yellow fever vaccination. TCRdb reanalysed the 5' RACE reads using MiXCR and keeps one entry per CDR3 protein. This repertoire shows a few hundred thousand distinct CDR3 sequences, roughly 4.3% found once; its top ten account for 20% to 25%. Source: PBMCs, taken 5 days after the yellow fever booster vaccination. The receptors shown here come from a man aged 18 to 30 who received the YFV17D yellow fever vaccine.

The rearrangement joins TRBV20-1 to TRBJ1-1, with D possibly TRBD1 on 5 matching bases. CDR1 and CDR2 (germline): DFQATT, SNEGSKA (reference sequence). V lost 2 bases to trimming and J lost 0 bases, with 10 bases between them. CDR3 length: 14 residues. CDR3 bases: TGCAGTGCTAGAACCGGGACGGTGAACACTGAAGCTTTCTTT. This gives the protein CSARTGTVNTEAFF.

This clonotype was seen only a few times. The chain links TRBV5-4 to TRBJ2-5; 9 nucleotides agree with TRBD2. Germline loops: CDR1 SGHNT, CDR2 YYREEE (reference sequence). CDR3 length: 16 amino acids. Germline trimming cut 4 bases from V and 4 bases from J; bases unmatched to any gene: 11. The CDR3, as DNA: TGTGCCAGCAGCCCAAGGTTTGGCGGGGGGGCAGAGACCCAGTACTTC. Its translation: CASSPRFGGGAETQYF.